The 4 T cell receptor beta chains in this list originate from one sample, sequenced in a study of blood T cell repertoires in COVID-19. Sequenced by immunoSEQ multiplex PCR; TCRdb stores in-frame clones only, minus some. The sample has fewer than 250,000 clones; approximately 84% are singletons. The sequenced material came from peripheral blood. These receptors were collected from a man between 45 and 60 years old with acute or convalescent COVID-19.

The chain carries TRBV6-5 and TRBJ1-4; D is possibly TRBD1 (6 bases). The V and J ends lost 6 bases and 12 bases respectively, with 14 bases between them. This CDR3 comprises 12 residues. The germline V gene encodes CDR1 MNHEY and CDR2 SVGAGI. CDR3 coding DNA: TGTGCCAGCAGGAGGGGGGGGTTTGAACTGTTTTTT. Its translation is CASRRGGFELFF.

This chain connects TRBV6-2 or TRBV6-3 to TRBJ2-7; TRBD1 agrees at 8 bases. The CDR3 consists of 17 residues. Unmatched junction bases numbered 13, after V lost 5 bases and J lost 1 base. Per the germline V gene, CDR1 is MNHEY and CDR2 is SVGEGT. DNA of the CDR3: TGTGCCAGCAGTCCCTCATACGGACAGGGACTTTCCTACGAGCAGTACTTC. Amino acids: CASSPSYGQGLSYEQYF.

This chain connects TRBV9 to TRBJ1-2; weak D call: TRBD1 (5 bases). The germline V gene has CDR1 SGDLS and CDR2 YYNGEE. This CDR3 spans 15 amino acids. V lost 0 bases and J lost 7, with 16 bases in between. The CDR3 nucleotides are TGTGCCAGCAGCGTAGTGACAGCCTCCGGTTCTGGCTACACCTTC. Translating it yields CASSVVTASGSGYTF.

The V gene is TRBV19, the J gene TRBJ2-6, with D perhaps TRBD1 (5 bases). Germline CDR1 reads LNHDA; CDR2 reads SQIVND (reference sequence). The CDR3 loop spans 19 amino acids. V was trimmed by 5 bases and J by 0 bases, leaving 20 bases between them. CDR3 sequence: CASSQRTLTEISGANVLTF. DNA of the CDR3: TGTGCCAGTAGTCAACGGACACTAACCGAAATCTCTGGGGCCAACGTCCTGACTTTC.